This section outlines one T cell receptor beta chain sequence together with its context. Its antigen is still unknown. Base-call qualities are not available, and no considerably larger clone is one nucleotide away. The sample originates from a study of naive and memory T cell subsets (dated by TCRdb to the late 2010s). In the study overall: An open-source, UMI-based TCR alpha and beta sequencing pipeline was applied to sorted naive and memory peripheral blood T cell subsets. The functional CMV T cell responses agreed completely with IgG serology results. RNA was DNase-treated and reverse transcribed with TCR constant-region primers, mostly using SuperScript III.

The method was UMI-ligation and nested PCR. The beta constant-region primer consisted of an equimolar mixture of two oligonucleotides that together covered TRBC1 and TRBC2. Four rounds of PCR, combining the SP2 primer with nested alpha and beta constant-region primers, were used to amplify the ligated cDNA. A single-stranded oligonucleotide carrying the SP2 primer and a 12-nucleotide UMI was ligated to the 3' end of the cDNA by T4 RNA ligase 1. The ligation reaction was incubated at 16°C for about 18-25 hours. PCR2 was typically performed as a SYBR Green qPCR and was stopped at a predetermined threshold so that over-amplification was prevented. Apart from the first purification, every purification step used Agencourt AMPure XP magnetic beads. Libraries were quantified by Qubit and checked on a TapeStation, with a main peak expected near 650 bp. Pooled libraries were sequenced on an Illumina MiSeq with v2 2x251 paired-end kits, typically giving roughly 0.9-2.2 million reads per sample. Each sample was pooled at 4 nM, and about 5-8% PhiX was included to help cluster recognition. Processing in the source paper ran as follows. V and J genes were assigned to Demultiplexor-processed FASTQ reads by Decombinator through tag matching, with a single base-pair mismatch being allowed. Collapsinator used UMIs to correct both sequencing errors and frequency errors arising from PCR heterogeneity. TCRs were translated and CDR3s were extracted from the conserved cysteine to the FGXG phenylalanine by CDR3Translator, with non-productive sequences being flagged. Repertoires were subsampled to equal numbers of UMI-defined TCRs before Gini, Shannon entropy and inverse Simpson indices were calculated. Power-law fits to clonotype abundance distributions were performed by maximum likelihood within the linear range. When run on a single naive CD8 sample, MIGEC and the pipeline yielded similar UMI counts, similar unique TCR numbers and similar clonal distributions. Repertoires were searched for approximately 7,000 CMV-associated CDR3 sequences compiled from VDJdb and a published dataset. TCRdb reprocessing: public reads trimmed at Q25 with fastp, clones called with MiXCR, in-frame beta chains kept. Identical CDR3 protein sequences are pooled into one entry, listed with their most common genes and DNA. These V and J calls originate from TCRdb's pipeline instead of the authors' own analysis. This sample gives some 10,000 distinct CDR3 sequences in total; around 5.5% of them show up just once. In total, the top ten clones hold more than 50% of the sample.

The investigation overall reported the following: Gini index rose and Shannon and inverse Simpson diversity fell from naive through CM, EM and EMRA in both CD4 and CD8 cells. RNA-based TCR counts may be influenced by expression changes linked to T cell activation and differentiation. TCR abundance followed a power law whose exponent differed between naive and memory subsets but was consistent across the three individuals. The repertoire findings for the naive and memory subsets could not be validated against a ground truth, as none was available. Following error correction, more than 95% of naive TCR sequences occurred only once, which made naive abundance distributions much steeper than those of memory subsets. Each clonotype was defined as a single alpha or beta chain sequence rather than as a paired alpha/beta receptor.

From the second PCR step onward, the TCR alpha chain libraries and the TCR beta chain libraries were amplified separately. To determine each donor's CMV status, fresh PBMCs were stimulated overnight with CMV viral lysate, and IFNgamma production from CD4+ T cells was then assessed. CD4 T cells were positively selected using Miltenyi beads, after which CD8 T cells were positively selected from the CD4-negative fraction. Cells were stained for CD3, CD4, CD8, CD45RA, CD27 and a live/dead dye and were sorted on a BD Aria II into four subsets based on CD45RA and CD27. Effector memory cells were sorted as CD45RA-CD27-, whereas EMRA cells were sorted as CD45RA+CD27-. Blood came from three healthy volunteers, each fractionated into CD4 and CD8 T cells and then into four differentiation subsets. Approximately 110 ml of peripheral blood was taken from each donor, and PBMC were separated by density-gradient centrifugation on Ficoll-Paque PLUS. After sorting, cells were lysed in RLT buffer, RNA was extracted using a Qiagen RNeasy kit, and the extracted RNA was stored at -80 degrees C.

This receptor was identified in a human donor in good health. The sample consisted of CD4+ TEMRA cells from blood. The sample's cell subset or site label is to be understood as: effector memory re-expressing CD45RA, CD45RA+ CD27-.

The CDR3 region has the sequence CASSPKEKTNEKLFF. The nucleotide sequence reads as follows: TGTGCCAGCTCACCTAAGGAGAAAACTAATGAAAAACTGTTTTTT. The sequence links TRBV18 to TRBJ1-4, with the D gene not confidently named. The junction shows trimming of 3 bases on V and 1 base on J, plus 9 bases between the germline ends. According to the germline V gene, CDR1 reads KGHSH and CDR2 reads LQKENI. The CDR3 contains 15 residues, cysteine and phenylalanine counted. Of the read, only the CDR3 DNA is kept; its 45 bases are in frame from base 1.